This T cell receptor (beta chain) was obtained from a study of CD8 T cells in ankylosing spondylitis. Deletions cut 3 bases from V and 7 bases from J, with 18 bases between. The CDR3 contains 15 residues. The germline V gene encodes CDR1 SGHTA and CDR2 FQGNSA. This clonotype occurred many times. TCRdb re-derived calls from the 5' RACE reads in MiXCR, one entry per CDR3 protein. The profile shows about 140,000 distinct CDR3 sequences, more than 7% of them singletons. This chain joins TRBV7-2 and TRBJ1-2, with a weak D call TRBD1 (5 bases). Sequencing input: synovial fluid, either unsorted or a sorted T cell fraction (not recorded which). This clonotype was obtained from a male donor with ankylosing spondylitis. The CDR3 spells CASSFQTVGISGYTF. The CDR3 DNA is TGTGCCAGCAGCTTCCAGACAGTCGGGATCTCTGGCTACACCTTC.